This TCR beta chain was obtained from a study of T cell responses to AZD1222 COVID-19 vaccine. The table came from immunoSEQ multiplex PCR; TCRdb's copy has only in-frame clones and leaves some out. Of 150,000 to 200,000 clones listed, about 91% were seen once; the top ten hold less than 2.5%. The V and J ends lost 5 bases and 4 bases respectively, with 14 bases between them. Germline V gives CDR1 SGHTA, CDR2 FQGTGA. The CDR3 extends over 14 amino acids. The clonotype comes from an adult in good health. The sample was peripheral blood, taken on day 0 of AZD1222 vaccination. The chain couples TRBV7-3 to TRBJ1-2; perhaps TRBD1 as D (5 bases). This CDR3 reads CASSLGRGVYGYTF. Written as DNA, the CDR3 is TGTGCCAGCAGCCTCGGTCGGGGGGTCTATGGCTACACCTTC. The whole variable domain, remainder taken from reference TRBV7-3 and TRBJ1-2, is GAGVSQTPSNKVTEKGKYVELRCDPISGHTALYWYRQSLGQGPEFLIYFQGTGAADDSGLPNDRFFAVRPEGSVSTLKIQRTERGDSAVYLCASSLGRGVYGYTFGSGTRLTVV.